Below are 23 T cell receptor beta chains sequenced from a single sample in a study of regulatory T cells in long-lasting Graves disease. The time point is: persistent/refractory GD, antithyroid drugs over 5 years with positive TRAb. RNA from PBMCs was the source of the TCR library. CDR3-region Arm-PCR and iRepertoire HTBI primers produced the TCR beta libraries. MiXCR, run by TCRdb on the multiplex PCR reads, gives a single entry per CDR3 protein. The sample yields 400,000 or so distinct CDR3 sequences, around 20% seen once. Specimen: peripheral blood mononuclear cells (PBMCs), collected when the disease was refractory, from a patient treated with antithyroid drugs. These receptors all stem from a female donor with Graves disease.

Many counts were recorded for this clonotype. CDR3 loop: CASSLGTVGEQYF. Written as DNA, the CDR3 is TGTGCCAGCAGCCTCGGGACAGTGGGGGAGCAGTACTTC. J is TRBJ2-7 and V is TRBV3-1, with TRBD1 identical over 7 bases. The J segment lost 7 bases and the V segment lost 4 bases, leaving 7 bases of the junction unmatched. The CDR3 is made up of 13 amino acids. CDR1 and CDR2 (germline): LGHDT, YNNKEL (reference sequence).

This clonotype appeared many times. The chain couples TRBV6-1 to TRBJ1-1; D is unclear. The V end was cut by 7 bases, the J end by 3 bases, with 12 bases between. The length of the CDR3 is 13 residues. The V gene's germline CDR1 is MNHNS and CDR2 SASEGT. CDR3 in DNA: TGTGCCAGCAACCGGGGAGGCCACACTGAAGCTTTCTTT. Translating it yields CASNRGGHTEAFF.

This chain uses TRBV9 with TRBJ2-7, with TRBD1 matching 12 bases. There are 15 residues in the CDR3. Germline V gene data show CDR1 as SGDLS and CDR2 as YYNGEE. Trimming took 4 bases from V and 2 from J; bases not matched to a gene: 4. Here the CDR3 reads CASSMGQGAPYEQYF. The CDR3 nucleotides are TGTGCCAGCAGCATGGGACAGGGGGCTCCCTACGAGCAGTACTTC.

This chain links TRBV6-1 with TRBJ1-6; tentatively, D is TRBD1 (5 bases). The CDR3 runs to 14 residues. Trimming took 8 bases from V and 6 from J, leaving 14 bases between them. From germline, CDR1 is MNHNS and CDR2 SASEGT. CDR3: CASGEGLLNSPLHF. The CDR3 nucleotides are TGTGCCAGCGGAGAGGGACTCCTTAATTCACCCCTCCACTTT.

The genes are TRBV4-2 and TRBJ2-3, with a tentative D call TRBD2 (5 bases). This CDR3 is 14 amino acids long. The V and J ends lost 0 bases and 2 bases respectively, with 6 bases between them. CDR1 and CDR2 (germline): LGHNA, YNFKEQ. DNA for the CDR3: TGTGCCAGCAGCCAAGACGGGAACACAGATACGCAGTATTTT. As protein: CASSQDGNTDTQYF.

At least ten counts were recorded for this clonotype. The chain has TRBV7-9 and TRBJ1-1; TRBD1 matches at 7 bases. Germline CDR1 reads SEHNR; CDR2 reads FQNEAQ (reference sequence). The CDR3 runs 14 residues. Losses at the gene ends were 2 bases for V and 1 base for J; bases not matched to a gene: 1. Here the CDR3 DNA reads TGTGCCAGCAGCTTAACAGGGGAGAACACTGAAGCTTTCTTT. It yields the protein CASSLTGENTEAFF.

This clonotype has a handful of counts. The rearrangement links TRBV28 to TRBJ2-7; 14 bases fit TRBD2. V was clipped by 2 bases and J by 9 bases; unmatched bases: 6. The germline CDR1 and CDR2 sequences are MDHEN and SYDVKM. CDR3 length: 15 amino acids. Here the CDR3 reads CASSLGTSGSGGQYF. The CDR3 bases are TGTGCCAGCAGTTTAGGGACTAGCGGGAGCGGGGGGCAGTACTTC.

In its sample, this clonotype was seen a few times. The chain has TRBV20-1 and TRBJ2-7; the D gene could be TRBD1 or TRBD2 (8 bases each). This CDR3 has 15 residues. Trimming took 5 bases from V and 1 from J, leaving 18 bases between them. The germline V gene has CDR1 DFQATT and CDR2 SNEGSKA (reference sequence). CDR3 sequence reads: CSARGGTGPSYEQYF. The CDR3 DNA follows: TGCAGTGCTCGCGGGGGGACAGGTCCTTCCTACGAGCAGTACTTC.

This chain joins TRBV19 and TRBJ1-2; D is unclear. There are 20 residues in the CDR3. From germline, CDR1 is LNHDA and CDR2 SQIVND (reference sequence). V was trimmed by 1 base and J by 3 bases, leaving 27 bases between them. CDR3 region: CASSIVIVFGYLPSHYGYTF. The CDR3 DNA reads TGTGCCAGTAGTATAGTAATTGTTTTTGGGTACCTACCATCCCACTATGGCTACACCTTC.

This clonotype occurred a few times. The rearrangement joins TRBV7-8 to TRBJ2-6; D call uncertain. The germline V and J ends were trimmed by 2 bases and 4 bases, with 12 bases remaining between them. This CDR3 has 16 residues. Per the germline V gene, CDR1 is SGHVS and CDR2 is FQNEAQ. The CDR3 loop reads CASSLPGLGGANVLTF. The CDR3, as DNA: TGTGCCAGCAGCTTACCCGGGCTTGGGGGGGCCAACGTCCTGACTTTC. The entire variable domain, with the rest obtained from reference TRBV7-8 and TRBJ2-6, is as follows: GAGVSQSPRYKVAKRGQDVALRCDPISGHVSLFWYQQALGQGPEFLTYFQNEAQLDKSGLPSDRFFAERPEGSVSTLKIQRTQQEDSAVYLCASSLPGLGGANVLTFGAGSRLTVL.

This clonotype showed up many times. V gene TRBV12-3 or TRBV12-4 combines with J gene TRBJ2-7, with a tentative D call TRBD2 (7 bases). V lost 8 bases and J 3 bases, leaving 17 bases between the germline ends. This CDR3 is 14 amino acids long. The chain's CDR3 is CASEGGSSNYEQYF. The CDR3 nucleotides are TGTGCCAGCGAGGGGGGGAGCAGTAACTACGAGCAGTACTTC.

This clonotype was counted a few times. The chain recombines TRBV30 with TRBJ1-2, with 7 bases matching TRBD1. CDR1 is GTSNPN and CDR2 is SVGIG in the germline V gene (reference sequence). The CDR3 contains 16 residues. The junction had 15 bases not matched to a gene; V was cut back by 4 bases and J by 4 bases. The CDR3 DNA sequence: TGTGCCTGGACCCATCTGGGGAGGGGGCCCCTCTATGGCTACACCTTC. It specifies CAWTHLGRGPLYGYTF.

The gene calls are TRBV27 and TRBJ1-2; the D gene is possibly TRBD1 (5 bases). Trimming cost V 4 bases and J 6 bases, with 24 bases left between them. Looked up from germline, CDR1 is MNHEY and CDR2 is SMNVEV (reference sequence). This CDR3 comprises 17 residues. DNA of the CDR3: TGTGCCAGCAGTTCATGGGGGGAAGTCAAGAGGTACGATGGCTACACCTTC. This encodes CASSSWGEVKRYDGYTF.

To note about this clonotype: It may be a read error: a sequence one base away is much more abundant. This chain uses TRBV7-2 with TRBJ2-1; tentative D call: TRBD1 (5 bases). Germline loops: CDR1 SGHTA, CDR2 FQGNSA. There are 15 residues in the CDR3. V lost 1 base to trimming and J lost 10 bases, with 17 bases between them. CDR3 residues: CASSLEQGGSYEQFF. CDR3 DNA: TGTGCCAGCAGCTTAGAGCAGGGTGGGTCCTACGAGCAGTTCTTC.

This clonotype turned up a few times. CDR3 sequence reads: CASSPGQGPEAFF. The CDR3 DNA sequence: TGCGCCAGCAGCCCGGGACAGGGCCCTGAAGCTTTCTTT. The V gene is TRBV5-1, the J gene TRBJ1-1; 9 bases are a match to TRBD1. CDR1 is SGHRS, CDR2 YFSETQ, per germline. This CDR3 is built from 13 residues. Trimming took 4 bases from V and 6 from J; bases not matched to a gene: 4.

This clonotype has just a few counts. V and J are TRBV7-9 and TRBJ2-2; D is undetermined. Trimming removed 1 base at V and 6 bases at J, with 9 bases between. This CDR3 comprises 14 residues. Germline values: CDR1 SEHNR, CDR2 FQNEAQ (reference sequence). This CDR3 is CASSLVSGAGELFF. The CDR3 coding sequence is TGTGCCAGCAGCTTAGTTAGTGGCGCCGGGGAGCTGTTTTTT.

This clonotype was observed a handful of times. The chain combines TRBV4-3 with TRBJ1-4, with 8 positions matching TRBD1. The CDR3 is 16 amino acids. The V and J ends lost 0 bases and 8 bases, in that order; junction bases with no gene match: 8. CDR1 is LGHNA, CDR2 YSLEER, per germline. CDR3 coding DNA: TGCGCCAGCAGCCAAGAAGCGGGACAGGCTTTAGAAAAACTGTTTTTT. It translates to CASSQEAGQALEKLFF.

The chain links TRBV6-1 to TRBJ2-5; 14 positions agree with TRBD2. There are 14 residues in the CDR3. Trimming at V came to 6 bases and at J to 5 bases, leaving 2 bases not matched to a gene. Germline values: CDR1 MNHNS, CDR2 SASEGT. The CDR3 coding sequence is TGTGCCAGCAGGACTAGCGGGGGGGGCGAGACCCAGTACTTC. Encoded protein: CASRTSGGGETQYF.

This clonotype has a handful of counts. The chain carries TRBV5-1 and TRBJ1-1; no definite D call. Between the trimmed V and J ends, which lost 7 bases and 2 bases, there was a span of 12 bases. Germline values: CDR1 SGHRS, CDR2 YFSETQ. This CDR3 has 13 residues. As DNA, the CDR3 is TGCGCCAGCGAAGAGGGCTCCAACACTGAAGCTTTCTTT. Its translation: CASEEGSNTEAFF.

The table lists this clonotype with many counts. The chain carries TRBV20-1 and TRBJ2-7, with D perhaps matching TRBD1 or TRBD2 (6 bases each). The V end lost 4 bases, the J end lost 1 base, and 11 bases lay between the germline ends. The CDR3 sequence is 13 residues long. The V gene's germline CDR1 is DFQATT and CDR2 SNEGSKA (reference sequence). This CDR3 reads CSAMRDTSYEQYF. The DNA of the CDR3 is TGCAGTGCTATGCGGGACACATCCTACGAGCAGTACTTC.

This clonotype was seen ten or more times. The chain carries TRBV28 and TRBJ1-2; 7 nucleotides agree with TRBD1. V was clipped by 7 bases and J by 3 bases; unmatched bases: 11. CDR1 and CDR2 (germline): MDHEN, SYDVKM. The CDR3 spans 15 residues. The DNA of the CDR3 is TGTGCCAGCAATTATAAAGGGGGCCGGGACTATGGCTACACCTTC. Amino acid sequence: CASNYKGGRDYGYTF.

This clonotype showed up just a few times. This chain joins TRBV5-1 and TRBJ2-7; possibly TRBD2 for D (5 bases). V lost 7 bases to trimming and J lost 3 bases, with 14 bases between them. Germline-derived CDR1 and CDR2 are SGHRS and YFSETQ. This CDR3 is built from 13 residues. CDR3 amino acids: CASSGYISYEQYF. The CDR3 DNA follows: TGCGCCAGCTCGGGGTATATCAGCTACGAGCAGTACTTC.

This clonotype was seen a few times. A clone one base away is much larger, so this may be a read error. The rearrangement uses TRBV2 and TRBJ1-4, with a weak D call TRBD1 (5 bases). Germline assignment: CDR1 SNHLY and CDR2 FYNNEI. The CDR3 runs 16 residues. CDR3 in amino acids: CAGSEATGRENEKLFF. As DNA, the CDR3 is TGTGCCGGCAGTGAAGCAACAGGCAGGGAAAATGAAAAACTGTTTTTT.